This T cell receptor (beta chain) was sequenced during a study of early T cells in non-severe SARS-CoV-2 infection. TCRdb re-called the 5' RACE reads with MiXCR, one entry per CDR3 protein. Here the sample spans 20,000 or so distinct CDR3 sequences, less than 7.5% being singletons. This clonotype was counted at least ten times. Germline V CDR1 and CDR2: SGHTA, FQGNSA. The CDR3 consists of 13 residues. Trimming cost V 7 bases and J 3 bases, with 11 bases left between them. The chain links TRBV7-2 to TRBJ2-3; D unclear. This sequence was found in an adult who was a healthcare worker with PCR-confirmed SARS-CoV-2 infection or an uninfected control (not recorded which). This sample comprised whole blood, obtained at baseline. As DNA, the CDR3 is TGTGCCAGCACCAATATAGATACAGATACGCAGTATTTT. It yields the protein CASTNIDTDTQYF.